This note documents a single T cell receptor beta chain sequence. The antigen is not known. The sample comes from a study of cytomegalovirus exposure and HLA in healthy donors. At the level of the study: Of the donors genotyped, 398 in all, 65% to 90% fell in the Caucasian-associated ancestry cluster.

Primers included in the PCR were 60 Vbeta and 13 Jbeta primers. Per the study methods: As a later analysis found, there were approximately 80 million unique TCR beta chains, of which roughly 11 million were shared. This table comes from immunoSEQ multiplex PCR, and its TCRdb copy is limited to in-frame clones, with some not included. The V and J calls and clone size come from that table; D and trimming were worked out from the DNA. The table lists around 150,000 clones, approximately 80% of them singletons, with 6.3% in the top ten. Findings and caveats of the study: A later analysis showed that HLA-associated TCR beta chains had undergone more clonal expansion than equally common others. For cytomegalovirus status, the classifier reportedly gave diagnoses with high specificity and sensitivity.

This CDR3 region has 16 residues. Germline CDR1 GTSNPN, CDR2 SVGIG (reference sequence). V lost 2 bases and J 1 base, leaving 12 bases between the germline ends. This chain connects TRBV30 to TRBJ1-6; D gene unclear. The sample consisted of PBMCs. The TCR was taken from a male donor in good health and CMV-seropositive. CDR3 in amino acids: CAWSTPGLSYNSPLHF. The DNA of the CDR3 is TGTGCCTGGAGTACCCCGGGGTTATCCTATAATTCACCCCTCCACTTT.